This TCR beta chain is from a study of cytotoxic CD8 clonotypes in ibrutinib-treated CLL. Regarding the study as a whole: Clonality was higher at ibrutinib response and returned toward baseline at progression. Private clonotypes, not public ones, expanded at ibrutinib response. Clonality (at baseline) was higher than in age-matched healthy donors and tracked circulating CD8+ T-cell counts.

On this clone: Antigen: not known.

The germline gives CDR1 SEHNR, CDR2 FQNEAQ (reference sequence). Trimming removed 3 bases from V and 5 bases from J, with 10 bases in between. The CDR3 is made up of 14 amino acids. The protocol was immunoSEQ multiplex PCR, while the TCRdb copy is restricted to in-frame clones and leaves out a portion. This table has 110,000 to 150,000 clones, 80% to 95% appearing once. Sequenced here: PBMCs, sampled after 12 months of ibrutinib treatment. The chain uses TRBV7-9 and TRBJ1-4; D gene uncertain. This TCR was sampled from a human donor with chronic lymphocytic leukemia. The CDR3 bases are TGTGCCAGCAGCTTTCCAGGAGAGAATGAAAAACTGTTTTTT. This gives the protein CASSFPGENEKLFF.